This TCR beta chain was recorded in a study of beta chain features in type 1 diabetes. Study overall: All samples combined gave around 100,000,000 sorted cells for examination. Overall study findings and caveats: The similarity of naive, central memory and Treg TCRB repertoires appeared greater among patients than among healthy donors. Significant though moderate, a shortening of TCRB CDR3s appeared in all four CD4+ subsets of Type 1 diabetes patients. Type 1 diabetes patients had fewer VDJ junction insertions and more deletions.

Expressed TCRB transcripts were sequenced because the isolated RNA had all been reverse transcribed beforehand. Naive, central memory and regulatory T cell samples averaged around 3.9 million immunoSEQ reads each. Clones were sequenced by immunoSEQ multiplex PCR, and TCRdb holds only the in-frame ones, with some missing. The sample holds some 130,000 clones, around 10% seen once. This clone was counted a few times. Its antigen is currently unknown. CDR3 length: 17 amino acids. CDR1 is SGHNT, CDR2 YYREEE, per germline (reference sequence). Trimming removed 0 bases at V and 1 base at J, with 13 bases between.

Sequenced input: central memory CD4+ T cells from blood. The sequence was obtained from a man younger than 45 with type 1 diabetes. The chain combines TRBV5-4 with TRBJ1-4; D possibly corresponds to TRBD1 (5 bases). The CDR3 region has the DNA TGTGCCAGCAGCTTGGAACCCAGGGAGGTAACTAATGAAAAACTGTTTTTT. This translates into CASSLEPREVTNEKLFF.